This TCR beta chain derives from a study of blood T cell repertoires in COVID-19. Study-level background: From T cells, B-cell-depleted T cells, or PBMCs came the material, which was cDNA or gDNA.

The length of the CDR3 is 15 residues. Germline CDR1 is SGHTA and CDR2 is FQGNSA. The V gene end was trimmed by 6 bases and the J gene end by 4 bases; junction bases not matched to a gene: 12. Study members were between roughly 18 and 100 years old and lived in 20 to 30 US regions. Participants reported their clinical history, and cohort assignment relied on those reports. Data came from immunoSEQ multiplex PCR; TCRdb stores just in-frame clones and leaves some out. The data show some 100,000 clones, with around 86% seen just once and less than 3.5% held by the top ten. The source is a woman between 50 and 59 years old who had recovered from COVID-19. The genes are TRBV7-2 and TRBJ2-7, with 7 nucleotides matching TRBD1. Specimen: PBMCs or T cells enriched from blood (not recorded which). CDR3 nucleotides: TGTGCCAGCAGACCCGTACAGGGGCTTGGGTACGAGCAGTACTTC. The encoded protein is CASRPVQGLGYEQYF.